This T cell receptor beta chain emerged from a study of T-cell reconstitution after alpha-beta-depleted transplantation in children. Study findings and constraints: Alpha-beta T cells present about two months after transplant were reported to originate from several hundred expanded graft clones.

Unique molecular identifiers were used to barcode this TCRbeta library. TCRdb re-analysed the PCR reads in MiXCR, keeping a single row per CDR3 protein. This sample yields over 100,000 distinct CDR3 sequences, of which around 6% are seen a single time; around 5.6% belongs to the top ten. Notes on this clonotype: Its antigen is currently unknown.

The material was PBMCs, mostly from graft donor cells, obtained 60 days after TCRalphabeta/CD19-depleted stem cell transplant. The sequence was obtained from a female patient aged 2-10 years who had a stem cell transplant for Fanconi anemia, so the T cells may come from the graft donor.

CDR3 in amino acids: CSGSYSGRAGTQYF. The CDR3 coding sequence is TGCAGTGGGAGTTATAGCGGGAGGGCCGGTACGCAGTATTTT. This sequence joins TRBV20-1 and TRBJ2-3; 11 bases fit TRBD2. The ends lost 7 bases at V and 8 bases at J; junction bases unmatched: 11. There are 14 residues in the CDR3. The germline gives CDR1 DFQATT, CDR2 SNEGSKA (reference sequence).